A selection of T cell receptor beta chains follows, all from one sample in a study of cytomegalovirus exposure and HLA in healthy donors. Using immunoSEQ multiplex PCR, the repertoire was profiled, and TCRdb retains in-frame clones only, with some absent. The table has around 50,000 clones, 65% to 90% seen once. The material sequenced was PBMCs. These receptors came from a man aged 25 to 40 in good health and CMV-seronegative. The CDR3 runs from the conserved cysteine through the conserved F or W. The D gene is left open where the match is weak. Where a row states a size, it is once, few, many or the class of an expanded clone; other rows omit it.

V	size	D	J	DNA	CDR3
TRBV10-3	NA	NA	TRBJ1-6	TGTGCCATCAGTGAAGGGGACACCTCCTCCTATAATTCACCCCTCCACTTT	CAISEGDTSSYNSPLHF
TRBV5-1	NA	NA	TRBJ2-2	TGCGCCAGCACCGACGGGGTAACCGGGGAGCTGTTTTTT	CASTDGVTGELFF
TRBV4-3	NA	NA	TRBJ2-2	TGCGCCAGCAGCCGTGGTCTCGGGAACACCGGGGAGCTGTTTTTT	CASSRGLGNTGELFF
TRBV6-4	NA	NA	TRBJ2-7	TGTGCCAGCATGGCGGGACCCTACGAGCAGTACTTC	CASMAGPYEQYF
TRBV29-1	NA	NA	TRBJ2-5	TGCAGCGTTCCCAGCCCGGCTAGCCAAGAGACCCAGTACTTC	CSVPSPASQETQYF
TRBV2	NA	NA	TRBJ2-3	TGTGCCAGCAGTCCAACGGGACTCATCACAGATACGCAGTATTTT	CASSPTGLITDTQYF
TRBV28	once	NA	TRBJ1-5	TGTGCCAGCAGTTTACAGCCTCCAGGGGTTCAGCCCCAGCATTTT	CASSLQPPGVQPQHF
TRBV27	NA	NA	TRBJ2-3	TGTGCCACCAATGGAAGAAAGGGAGGCGCAGATACGCAGTATTTT	CATNGRKGGADTQYF
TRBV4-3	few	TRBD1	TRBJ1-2	TGCGCCAGCAGCCAAGGACAGGGGTTTGGCTACACCTTC	CASSQGQGFGYTF
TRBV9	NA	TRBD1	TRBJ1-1	TGTGCCAGCAGCGTAGTGACAGGGGGACTGAACACTGAAGCTTTCTTT	CASSVVTGGLNTEAFF
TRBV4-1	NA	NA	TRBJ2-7	TGCGCCAGCAGCCGGGTAGGGGAAACCTACGAGCAGTACTTC	CASSRVGETYEQYF
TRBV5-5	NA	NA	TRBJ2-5	TGTGCCAGCAGCTTAGGCAGGGAACAAGAGACCCAGTACTTC	CASSLGREQETQYF
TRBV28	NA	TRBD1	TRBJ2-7	TGTGCCAGCAGCCCGGGACAGGGTCCCTACGAGCAGTACTTC	CASSPGQGPYEQYF
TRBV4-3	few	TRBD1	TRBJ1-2	TGCGCCAGCAGCCACGACGGACAGGGGGCAGGCTACACCTTC	CASSHDGQGAGYTF
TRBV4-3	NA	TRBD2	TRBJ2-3	TGCGCCAGCAGCCAAGATCTAGCGGGGGGCACAGATACGCAGTATTTT	CASSQDLAGGTDTQYF
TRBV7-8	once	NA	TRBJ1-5	TGTGCCAGCAGCTTAGGGCAGAGCAATCAGCCCCAGCATTTT	CASSLGQSNQPQHF
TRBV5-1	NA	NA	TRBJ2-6	TGCGCCAGCAGCTTGGACGGACAGACTGGGGCCAACGTCCTGACTTTC	CASSLDGQTGANVLTF
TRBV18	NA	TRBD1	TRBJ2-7	TGTGCCAGCTCACCAACCGGGACAGGGGGCCAAGAGCAGTACTTC	CASSPTGTGGQEQYF
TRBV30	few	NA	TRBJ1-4	TGTGCCTGGAGTGGGGGGCAGGGCAATGAAAAACTGTTTTTT	CAWSGGQGNEKLFF
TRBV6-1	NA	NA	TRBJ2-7	TGTGCCAGCAGTCGACAGGCCTACGAGCAGTACTTC	CASSRQAYEQYF
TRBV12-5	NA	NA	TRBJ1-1	TGTGCTAGTGGTTTCGGACCGAGGGACACTGAAGCTTTCTTT	CASGFGPRDTEAFF
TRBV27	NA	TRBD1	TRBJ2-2	TGTGCCAGCACGGACAGGGGTACCGGGGAGCTGTTTTTT	CASTDRGTGELFF
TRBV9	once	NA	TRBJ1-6	TGTGCCAGCAGCGTAGTCCAGGAAAATTCACCCCTCCACTTT	CASSVVQENSPLHF
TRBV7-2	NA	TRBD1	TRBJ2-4	TGTGCCACCGGGACAGGGAATATAGACATTCAGTACTTC	CATGTGNIDIQYF
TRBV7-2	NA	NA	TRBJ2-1	TGTGCCAGCAGCTTAGCGCGGAGGGCCAGACCGAATGAGCAGTTCTTC	CASSLARRARPNEQFF
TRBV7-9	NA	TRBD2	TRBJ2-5	TGTGCCAGCAGCTCACTTAGCGGGGGAGGGCAGGAGACCCAGTACTTC	CASSSLSGGGQETQYF
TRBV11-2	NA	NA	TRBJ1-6	TGTGCCAGCAGCTTTGGCGGGACTTCACCCCTCCACTTT	CASSFGGTSPLHF
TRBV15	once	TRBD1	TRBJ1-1	TGTGCCACCAGCAGCCCTCACCAGGGGGCGAGAACGATGAACACTGAAGCTTTCTTT	CATSSPHQGARTMNTEAFF
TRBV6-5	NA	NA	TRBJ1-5	TGTGCCAGCAGTTACGGTAGAGGTCAGCCCCAGCATTTT	CASSYGRGQPQHF
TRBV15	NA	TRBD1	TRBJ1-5	TGTGCCACCAGCGCCGGGACAGGGGCGAATCAGCCCCAGCATTTT	CATSAGTGANQPQHF
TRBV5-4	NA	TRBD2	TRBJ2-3	TGTGCCAGCACGGGGGGGCCCGGGGAAGACACGCAGTATTTT	CASTGGPGEDTQYF
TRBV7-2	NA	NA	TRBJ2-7	TGTGCCAGCAGCTTTAACAGGGACTCCTACGAGCAGTACTTC	CASSFNRDSYEQYF
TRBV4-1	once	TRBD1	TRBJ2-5	TGCGCCAGCAGCCGAGGGACAGGGGTGGTGGAGACCCAGTACTTC	CASSRGTGVVETQYF
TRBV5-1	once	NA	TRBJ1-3	TGCGCCAGCAGCTTGGCGGGCGGGACTGGAAACACCATATATTTT	CASSLAGGTGNTIYF
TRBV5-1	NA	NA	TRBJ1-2	TGCGCCAGCAGCTTGGCCAGGGGATCCTATGGCTACACCTTC	CASSLARGSYGYTF
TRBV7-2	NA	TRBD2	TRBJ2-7	TGTGCCAGCAGCTTAGTGGCTAGCGGGAGCTCACTACGTGGCGAGCAGTACTTC	CASSLVASGSSLRGEQYF
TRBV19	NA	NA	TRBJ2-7	TGTGCCAGTAGTACAACGACGGGAACCTACGAGCAGTACTTC	CASSTTTGTYEQYF
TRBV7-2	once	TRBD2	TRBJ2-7	TGTGCCAGCGGTCGAGGGCGGGGGGAGACCTACGAGCAGTACTTC	CASGRGRGETYEQYF
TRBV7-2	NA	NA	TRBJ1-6	TGTGCCAGCAGCTTACTCGGCGGTTATAATTCACCCCTCCACTTT	CASSLLGGYNSPLHF
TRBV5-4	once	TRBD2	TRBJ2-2	TGTGCCAGCAGCTTCCTAGCGGGAGTCAACACCGGGGAGCTGTTTTTT	CASSFLAGVNTGELFF
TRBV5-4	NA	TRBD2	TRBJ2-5	TGTGCCAGCAGCCCTTTACTAGCGGGGGGTCAAGAGACCCAGTACTTC	CASSPLLAGGQETQYF
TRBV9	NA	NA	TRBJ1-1	TGTGCCAGCAGCGTATATCAGGGTTCGGGCACTGAAGCTTTCTTT	CASSVYQGSGTEAFF
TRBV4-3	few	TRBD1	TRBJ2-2	TGCGCCAGCAGCCAGACCGGGACAGTACACACCGGGGAGCTGTTTTTT	CASSQTGTVHTGELFF
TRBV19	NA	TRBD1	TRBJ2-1	TGTGCCACCGGACAGGGAGTCTATGAGCAGTTCTTC	CATGQGVYEQFF
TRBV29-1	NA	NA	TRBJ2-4	TGCAGCGCCTCTACTTTGACAGAATTGAAATGGGCCAAAAACATTCAGTACTTC	CSASTLTELKWAKNIQYF
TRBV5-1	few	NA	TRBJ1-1	TGCGCCAGCAGTTCGGACAGTCCAGTGAAAATGAACACTGAAGCTTTCTTT	CASSSDSPVKMNTEAFF
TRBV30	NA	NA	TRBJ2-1	TGTGCCTGGAGTGTCCCCGGGGATGAGCAGTTCTTC	CAWSVPGDEQFF
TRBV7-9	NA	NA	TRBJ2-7	TGTTCCAGCAGTCCTAGCTCCTACGAGCAGTACTTC	CSSSPSSYEQYF
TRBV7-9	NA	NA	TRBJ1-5	TGTGCCAGCAGCGGAGAGGGACATCCCGCCCAGCATTTT	CASSGEGHPAQHF
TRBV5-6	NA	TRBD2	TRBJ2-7	TGTGCCAGCAGTCGGACTAGCGGGGTAGGCGAGCAGTACTTC	CASSRTSGVGEQYF
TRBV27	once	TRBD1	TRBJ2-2	TGTGCCAGCAGCGGGACAGGGAACACCGGGGAGCTGTTTTTT	CASSGTGNTGELFF
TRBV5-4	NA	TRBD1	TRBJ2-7	TGTGCCAGCAGCTTGGCCTCAGGGGGCGAGCAGTACTTC	CASSLASGGEQYF
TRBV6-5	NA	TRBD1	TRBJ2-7	TGTGCCAGCAGTTACTCGAACAGGGGGTCCTACGAGCAGTACTTC	CASSYSNRGSYEQYF
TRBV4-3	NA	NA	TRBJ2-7	TGCGCCAGCAGCCGAGGTTTGACCTCCGAGCAGTACTTC	CASSRGLTSEQYF
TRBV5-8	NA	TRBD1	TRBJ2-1	TGTGCCAGCAGACAAACAGGGGGCGCTTGGGAGCAGTTCTTC	CASRQTGGAWEQFF
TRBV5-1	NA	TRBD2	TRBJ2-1	TGCGCCAGCAGCTTGTCGGGGGGTACCTACAATGAGCAGTTCTTC	CASSLSGGTYNEQFF
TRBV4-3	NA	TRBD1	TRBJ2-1	TGCGCCAGCAGCCAAGAGAGGGACAGGGTTGGCAATGAGCAGTTCTTC	CASSQERDRVGNEQFF